What follows is one TCR beta chain and its context. This CDR3 is built from 13 residues. Trimming removed 3 bases at V and 7 bases at J, with 9 bases between. In the authors' workflow: Estimation of nucleated cell counts relied on the amplification of reference gene primers. Sequenced by immunoSEQ multiplex PCR; TCRdb stores in-frame clones only, minus some. Clone size and the V and J calls come from that table; the DNA yielded D and trimming. The sample shows around 110,000 clones, just over 85% of them seen only once. These data are taken from a study of blood T cell repertoires in COVID-19. Study in general: PBMCs, B-cell-depleted T cells, or T cells provided the cDNA or gDNA that made up the material.

The sample comprised peripheral blood. The sequence was collected from a middle-aged man with acute or convalescent COVID-19. This chain joins TRBV12-3 or TRBV12-4 and TRBJ1-4, with D unresolved. The CDR3 DNA follows: TGTGCCAGCAGTTTTACGGCAGGTGAAAAACTGTTTTTT. Its protein is CASSFTAGEKLFF.